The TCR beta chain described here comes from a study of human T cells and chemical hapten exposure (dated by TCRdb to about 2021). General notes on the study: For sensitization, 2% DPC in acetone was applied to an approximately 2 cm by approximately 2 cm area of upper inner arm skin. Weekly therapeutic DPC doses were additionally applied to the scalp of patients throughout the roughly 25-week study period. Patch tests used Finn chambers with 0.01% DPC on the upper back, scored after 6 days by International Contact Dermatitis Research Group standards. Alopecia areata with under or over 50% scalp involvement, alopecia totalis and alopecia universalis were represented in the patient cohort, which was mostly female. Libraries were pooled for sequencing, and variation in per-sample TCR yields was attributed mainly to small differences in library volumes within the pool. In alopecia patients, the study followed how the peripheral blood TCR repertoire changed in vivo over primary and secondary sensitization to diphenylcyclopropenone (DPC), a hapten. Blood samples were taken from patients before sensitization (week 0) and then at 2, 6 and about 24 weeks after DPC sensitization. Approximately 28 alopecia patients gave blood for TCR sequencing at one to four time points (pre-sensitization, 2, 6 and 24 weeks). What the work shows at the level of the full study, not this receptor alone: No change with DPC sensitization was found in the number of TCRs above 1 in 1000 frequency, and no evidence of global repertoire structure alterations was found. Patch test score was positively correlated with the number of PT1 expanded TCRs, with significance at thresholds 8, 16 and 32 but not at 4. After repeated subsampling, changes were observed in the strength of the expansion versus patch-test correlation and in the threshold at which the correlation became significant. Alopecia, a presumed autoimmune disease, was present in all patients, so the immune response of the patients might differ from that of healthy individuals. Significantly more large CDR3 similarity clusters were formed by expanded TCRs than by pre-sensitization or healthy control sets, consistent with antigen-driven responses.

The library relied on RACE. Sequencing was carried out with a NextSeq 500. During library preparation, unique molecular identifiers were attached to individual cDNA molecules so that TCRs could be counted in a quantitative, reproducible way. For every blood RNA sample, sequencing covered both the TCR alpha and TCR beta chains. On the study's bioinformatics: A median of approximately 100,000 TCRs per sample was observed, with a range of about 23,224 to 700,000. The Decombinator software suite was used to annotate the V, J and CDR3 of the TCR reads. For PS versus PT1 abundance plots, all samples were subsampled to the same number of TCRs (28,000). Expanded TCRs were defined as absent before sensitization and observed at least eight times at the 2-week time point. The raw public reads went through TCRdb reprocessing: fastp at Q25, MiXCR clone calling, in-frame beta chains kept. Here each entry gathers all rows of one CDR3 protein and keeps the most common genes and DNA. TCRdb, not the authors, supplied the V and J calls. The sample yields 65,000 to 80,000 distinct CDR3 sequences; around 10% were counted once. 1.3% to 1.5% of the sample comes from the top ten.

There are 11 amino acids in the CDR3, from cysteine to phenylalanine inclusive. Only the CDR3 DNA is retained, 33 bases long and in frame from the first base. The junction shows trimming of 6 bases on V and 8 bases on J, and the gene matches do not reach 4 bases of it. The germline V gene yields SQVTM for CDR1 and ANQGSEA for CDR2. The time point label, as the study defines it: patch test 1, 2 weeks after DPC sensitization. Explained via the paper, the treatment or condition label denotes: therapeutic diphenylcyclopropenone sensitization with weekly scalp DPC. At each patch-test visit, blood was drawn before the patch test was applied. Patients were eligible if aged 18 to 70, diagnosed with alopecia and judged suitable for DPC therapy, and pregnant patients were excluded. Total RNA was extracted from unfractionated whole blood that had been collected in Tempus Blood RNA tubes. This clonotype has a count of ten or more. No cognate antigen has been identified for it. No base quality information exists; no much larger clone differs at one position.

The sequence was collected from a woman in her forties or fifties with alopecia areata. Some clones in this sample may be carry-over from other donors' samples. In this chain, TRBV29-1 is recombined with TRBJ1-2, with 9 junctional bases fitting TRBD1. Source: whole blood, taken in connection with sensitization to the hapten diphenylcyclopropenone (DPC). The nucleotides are TGCAGCGTCTGGACAGGGGCGGGCTACACCTTC. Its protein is CSVWTGAGYTF.